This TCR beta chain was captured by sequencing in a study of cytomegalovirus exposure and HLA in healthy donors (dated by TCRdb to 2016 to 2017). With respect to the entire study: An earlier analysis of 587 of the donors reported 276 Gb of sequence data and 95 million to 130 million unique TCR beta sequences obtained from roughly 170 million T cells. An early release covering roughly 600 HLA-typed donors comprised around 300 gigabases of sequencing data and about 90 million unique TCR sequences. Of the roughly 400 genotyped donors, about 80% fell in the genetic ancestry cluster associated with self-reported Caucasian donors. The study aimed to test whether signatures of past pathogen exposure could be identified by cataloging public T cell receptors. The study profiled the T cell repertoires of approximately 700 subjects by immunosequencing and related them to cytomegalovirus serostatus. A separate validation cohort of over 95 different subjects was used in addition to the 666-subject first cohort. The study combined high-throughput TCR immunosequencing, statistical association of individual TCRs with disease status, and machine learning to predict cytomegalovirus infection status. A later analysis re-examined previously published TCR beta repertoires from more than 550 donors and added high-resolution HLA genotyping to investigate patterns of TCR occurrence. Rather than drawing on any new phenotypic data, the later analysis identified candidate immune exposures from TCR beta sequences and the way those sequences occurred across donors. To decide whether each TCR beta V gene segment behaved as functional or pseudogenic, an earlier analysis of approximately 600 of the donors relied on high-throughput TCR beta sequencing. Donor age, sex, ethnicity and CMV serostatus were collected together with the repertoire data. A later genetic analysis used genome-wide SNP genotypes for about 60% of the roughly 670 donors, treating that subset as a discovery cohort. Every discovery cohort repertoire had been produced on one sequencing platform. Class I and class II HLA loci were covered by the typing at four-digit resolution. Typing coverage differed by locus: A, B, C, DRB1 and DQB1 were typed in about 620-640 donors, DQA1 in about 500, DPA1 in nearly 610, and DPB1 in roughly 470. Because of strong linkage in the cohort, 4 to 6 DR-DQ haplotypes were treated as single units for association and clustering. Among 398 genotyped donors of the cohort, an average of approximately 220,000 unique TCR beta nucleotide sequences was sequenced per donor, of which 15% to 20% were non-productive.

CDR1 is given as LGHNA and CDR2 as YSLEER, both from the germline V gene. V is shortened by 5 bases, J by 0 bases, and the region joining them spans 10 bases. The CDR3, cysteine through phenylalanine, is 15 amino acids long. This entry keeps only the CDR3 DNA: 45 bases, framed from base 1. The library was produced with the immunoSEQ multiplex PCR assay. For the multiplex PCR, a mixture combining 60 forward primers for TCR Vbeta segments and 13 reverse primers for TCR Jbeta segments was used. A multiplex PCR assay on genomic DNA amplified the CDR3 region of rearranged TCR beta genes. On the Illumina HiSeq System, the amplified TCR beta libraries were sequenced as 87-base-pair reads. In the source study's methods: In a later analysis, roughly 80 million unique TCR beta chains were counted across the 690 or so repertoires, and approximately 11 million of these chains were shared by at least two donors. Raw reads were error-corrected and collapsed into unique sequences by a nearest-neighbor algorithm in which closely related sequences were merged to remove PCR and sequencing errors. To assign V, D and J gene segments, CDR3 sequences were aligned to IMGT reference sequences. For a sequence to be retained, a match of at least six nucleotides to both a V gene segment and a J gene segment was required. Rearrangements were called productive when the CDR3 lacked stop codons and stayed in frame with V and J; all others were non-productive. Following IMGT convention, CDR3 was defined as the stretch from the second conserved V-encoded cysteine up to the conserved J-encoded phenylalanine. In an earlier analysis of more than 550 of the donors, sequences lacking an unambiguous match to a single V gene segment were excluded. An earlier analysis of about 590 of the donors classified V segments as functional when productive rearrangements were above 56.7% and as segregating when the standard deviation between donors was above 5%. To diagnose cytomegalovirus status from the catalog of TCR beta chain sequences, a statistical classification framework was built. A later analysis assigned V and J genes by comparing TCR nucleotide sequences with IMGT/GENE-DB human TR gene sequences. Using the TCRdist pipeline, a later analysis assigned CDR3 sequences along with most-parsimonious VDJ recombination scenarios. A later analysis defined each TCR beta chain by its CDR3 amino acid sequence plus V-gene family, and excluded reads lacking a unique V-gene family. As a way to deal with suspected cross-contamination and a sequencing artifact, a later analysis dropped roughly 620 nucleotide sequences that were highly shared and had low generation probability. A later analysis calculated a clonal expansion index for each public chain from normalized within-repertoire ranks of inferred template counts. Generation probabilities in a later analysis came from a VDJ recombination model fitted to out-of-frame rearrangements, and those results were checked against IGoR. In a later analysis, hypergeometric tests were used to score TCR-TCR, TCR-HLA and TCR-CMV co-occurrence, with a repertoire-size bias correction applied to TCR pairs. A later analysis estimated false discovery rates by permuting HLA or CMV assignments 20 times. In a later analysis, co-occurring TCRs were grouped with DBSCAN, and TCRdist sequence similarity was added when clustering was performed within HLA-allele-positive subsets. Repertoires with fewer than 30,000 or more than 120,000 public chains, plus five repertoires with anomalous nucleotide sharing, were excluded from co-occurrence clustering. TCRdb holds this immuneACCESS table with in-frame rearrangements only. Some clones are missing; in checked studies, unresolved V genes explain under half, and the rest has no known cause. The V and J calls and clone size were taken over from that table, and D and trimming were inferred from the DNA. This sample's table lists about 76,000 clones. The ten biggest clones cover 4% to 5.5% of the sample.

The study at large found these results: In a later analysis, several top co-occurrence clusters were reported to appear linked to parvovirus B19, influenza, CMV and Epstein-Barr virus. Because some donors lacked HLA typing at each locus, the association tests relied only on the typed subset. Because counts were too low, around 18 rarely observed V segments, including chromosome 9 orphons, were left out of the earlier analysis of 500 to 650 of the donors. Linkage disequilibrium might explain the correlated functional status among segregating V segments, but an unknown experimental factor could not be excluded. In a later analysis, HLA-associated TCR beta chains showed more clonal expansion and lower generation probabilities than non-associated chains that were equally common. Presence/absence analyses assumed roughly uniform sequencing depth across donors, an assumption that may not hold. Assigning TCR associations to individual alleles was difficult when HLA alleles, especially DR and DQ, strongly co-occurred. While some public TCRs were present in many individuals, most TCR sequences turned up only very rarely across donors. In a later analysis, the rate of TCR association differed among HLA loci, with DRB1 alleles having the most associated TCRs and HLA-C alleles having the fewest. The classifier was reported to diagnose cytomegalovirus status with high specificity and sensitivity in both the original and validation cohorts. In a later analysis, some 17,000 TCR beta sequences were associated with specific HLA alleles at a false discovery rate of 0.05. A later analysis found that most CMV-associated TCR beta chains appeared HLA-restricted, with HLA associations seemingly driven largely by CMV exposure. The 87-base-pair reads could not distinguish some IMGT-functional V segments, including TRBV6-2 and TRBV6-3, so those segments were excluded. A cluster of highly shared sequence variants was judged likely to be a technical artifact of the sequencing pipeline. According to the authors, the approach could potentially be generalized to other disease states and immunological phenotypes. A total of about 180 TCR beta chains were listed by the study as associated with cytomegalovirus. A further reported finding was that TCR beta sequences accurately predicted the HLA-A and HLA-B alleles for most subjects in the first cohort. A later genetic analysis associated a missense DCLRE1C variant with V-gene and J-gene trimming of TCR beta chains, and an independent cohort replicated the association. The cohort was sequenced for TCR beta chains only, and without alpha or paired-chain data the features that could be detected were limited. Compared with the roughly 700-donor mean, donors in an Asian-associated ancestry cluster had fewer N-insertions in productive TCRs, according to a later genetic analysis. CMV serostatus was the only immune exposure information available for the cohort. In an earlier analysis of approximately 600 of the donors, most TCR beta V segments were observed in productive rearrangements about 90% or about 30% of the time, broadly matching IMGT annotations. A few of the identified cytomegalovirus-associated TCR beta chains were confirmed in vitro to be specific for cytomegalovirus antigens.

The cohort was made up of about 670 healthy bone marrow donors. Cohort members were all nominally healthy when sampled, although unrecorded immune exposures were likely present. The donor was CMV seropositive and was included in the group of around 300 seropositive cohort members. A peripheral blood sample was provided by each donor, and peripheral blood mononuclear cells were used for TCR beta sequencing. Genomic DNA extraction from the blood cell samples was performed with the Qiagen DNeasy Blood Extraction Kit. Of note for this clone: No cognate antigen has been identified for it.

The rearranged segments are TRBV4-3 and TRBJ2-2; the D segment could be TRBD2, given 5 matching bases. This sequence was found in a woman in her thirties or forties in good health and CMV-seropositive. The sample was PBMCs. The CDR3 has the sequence CASSEGATNTGELFF. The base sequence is TGCGCCAGCAGCGAGGGCGCTACGAACACCGGGGAGCTGTTTTTT.